Below are 5 T cell receptor beta chains sequenced from a single sample in a study of CD8 T cells in ankylosing spondylitis. TCRdb recomputed calls from the 5' RACE reads with MiXCR, one row per CDR3 protein. The sample lists about 300,000 distinct CDR3 sequences; about 9.9% were seen once. Sequencing was performed on blood, either unsorted or a sorted T cell fraction (not recorded which). The source of these receptors is a female donor with ankylosing spondylitis or in good health (not recorded which).

This clonotype came up many times. V is TRBV20-1 and J is TRBJ2-7; D might be TRBD2 (8 bases). The V gene's germline CDR1 is DFQATT and CDR2 SNEGSKA (reference sequence). This CDR3 has 21 residues. V was cut by 1 base and J by 4 bases, with 35 bases left in between. CDR3 nucleotide sequence: TGCAGTGCTAGAGCCCAGGGGGGGGTCGCTACTAGCGGACAATCAGGGTACGAGCAGTACTTC. Its translation: CSARAQGGVATSGQSGYEQYF.

This clonotype was seen at least ten times. The chain combines TRBV20-1 with TRBJ2-2; 10 positions agree with TRBD2. V gave up 6 bases and J gave up 2 bases; unmatched junction bases: 3. Germline CDR1 reads DFQATT; CDR2 reads SNEGSKA (reference sequence). CDR3 length: 14 amino acids. CDR3 sequence (DNA): TGCAGTGCCACTAGCGGGGTTAACACCGGGGAGCTGTTTTTT. Protein product: CSATSGVNTGELFF.

This clonotype was found many times. The conserved final phenylalanine or tryptophan is absent from the CDR3, which likely points to a read error. V gene TRBV12-3 or TRBV12-4 combines with J gene TRBJ2-2; D is uncertain. The V and J ends lost 6 bases and 0 bases respectively, with 2 bases between them. The CDR3 sequence is 12 residues long. This CDR3 is CASRPNTGELFL. DNA of the CDR3: TGTGCCAGCAGGCCGAACACCGGGGAGCTGTTTCTT.

This rearrangement joins TRBV18 to TRBJ2-5; D is ambiguous. The CDR3 length is 14 residues. The V gene's germline CDR1 is KGHSH and CDR2 LQKENI. Trimming cost V 4 bases and J 0 bases, with 9 bases left between them. The DNA of the CDR3 is TGTGCCAGCTCACAAACAAAGAACCAAGAGACCCAGTACTTC. Amino acids: CASSQTKNQETQYF.

This rearrangement joins TRBV9 to TRBJ2-3, with D tentatively TRBD2 (6 bases). CDR1 is SGDLS and CDR2 is YYNGEE in the germline V gene. Trimming removed 3 bases from V and 4 bases from J, with 15 bases in between. This CDR3 has 15 amino acids. The CDR3 protein is CASSGKTSTADTQYF. CDR3 nucleotides: TGTGCCAGCAGCGGGAAAACTAGCACCGCAGATACGCAGTATTTT.